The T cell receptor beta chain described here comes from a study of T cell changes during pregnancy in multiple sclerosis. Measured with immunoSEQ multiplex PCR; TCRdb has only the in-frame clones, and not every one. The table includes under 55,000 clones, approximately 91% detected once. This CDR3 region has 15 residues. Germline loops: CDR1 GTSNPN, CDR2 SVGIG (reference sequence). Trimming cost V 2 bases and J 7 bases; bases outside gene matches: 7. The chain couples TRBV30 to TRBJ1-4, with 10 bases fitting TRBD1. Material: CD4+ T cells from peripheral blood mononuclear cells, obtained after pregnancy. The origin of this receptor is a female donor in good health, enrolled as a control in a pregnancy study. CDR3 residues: CAWSSGQGGFEKLFF. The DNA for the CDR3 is TGTGCCTGGAGTTCCGGACAGGGGGGGTTTGAAAAACTGTTTTTT.